These T cell receptor beta chains were read from a single sample in a study of cytomegalovirus exposure and HLA in healthy donors. TCRdb's table, derived via immunoSEQ multiplex PCR, lists solely in-frame clones and lacks some. This table has around 120,000 clones, 81% appearing once. Sample: PBMCs. These receptors were taken from a man younger than 35 in good health and CMV-seronegative. CDR3s include the opening cysteine and the closing phenylalanine or tryptophan. The order of the fields is D gene, J gene, clone size, V gene, CDR3 DNA, CDR3 protein. D genes are given only for firm matches. Rows give clone size only sometimes, using once, few, many, or a class for an expanded clone.

>TRBD1|TRBJ1-3|NA|TRBV18
TGTGCCAGCTCACTCAAGACAGGGATACTCTCTGGAAACACCATATATTTT
CASSLKTGILSGNTIYF
>TRBD1|TRBJ2-1|NA|TRBV4-1
TGCGCCAGCATGGCCTTCGGGACAGGGCACAATGAGCAGTTCTTC
CASMAFGTGHNEQFF
>TRBD2|TRBJ2-2|NA|TRBV10-3
TGTGCCATCAGTGACCCGGAAGCGGGGGGAATTAGGAAGCTGTTTTTT
CAISDPEAGGIRKLFF
>TRBD2|TRBJ2-5|NA|TRBV30
TGTGCCTGGAGTCGGACTAGCGGGGTGACCCAGTACTTC
CAWSRTSGVTQYF
>TRBD2|TRBJ2-1|few|TRBV9
TGTGCCAGCAGCGTTAGCGGGGGGGTCAGCAATGAGCAGTTCTTC
CASSVSGGVSNEQFF
>TRBD2|TRBJ2-7|NA|TRBV28
TGTGCCAGCAGTTTTTCGTTGGTCGGGGGGGCCGACGAGCAGTACTTC
CASSFSLVGGADEQYF
>NA|TRBJ2-5|NA|TRBV20-1
TGCAGTGCTAGCCGGGTTGAGACCCAGTACTTC
CSASRVETQYF
>NA|TRBJ1-1|NA|TRBV5-1
TGCGCCAGCAGCTTGGGACAGGTGAAAACTGAAGCTTCCTTT
CASSLGQVKTEASF
>NA|TRBJ1-4|NA|TRBV13
TGTGCCAGCAGCTTTTGGAGGGGTGCTAATGAAAAACTGTTTTTT
CASSFWRGANEKLFF
>TRBD1|TRBJ1-1|NA|TRBV6-1
TGTGCCAGCAGTGGAAGACAGGGAGACGCTTTCTTT
CASSGRQGDAFF
>TRBD1|TRBJ2-5|NA|TRBV9
TGTGCCAGCAGCGCAGTACAGGGGATCCGAGAGACCCAGTACTTC
CASSAVQGIRETQYF
>NA|TRBJ1-2|few|TRBV7-9
TGTGCCAGCAGCTTGGGACAAGCCAATGGCTACACCTTC
CASSLGQANGYTF
>NA|TRBJ1-2|NA|TRBV15
TGTGCCACCAGCAGAGATCTATTTTCGGGTTTATATGGCTACACCTTC
CATSRDLFSGLYGYTF
>TRBD2|TRBJ2-7|NA|TRBV7-8
TGTGCCAGCAGCTCGCCGGGGACTAGCGGCCCGCGGGGGGTGACCTACGAGCAGTACTTC
CASSSPGTSGPRGVTYEQYF
>NA|TRBJ2-1|NA|TRBV19
TGTGCCAGTAGTATACCTCTTATCTCCCACAATGAGCAGTTCTTC
CASSIPLISHNEQFF
>TRBD1|TRBJ1-1|NA|TRBV5-4
TGTGCCAGCAGCTCAACAGGGGGAAGCACTGAAGCTTTCTTT
CASSSTGGSTEAFF
>NA|TRBJ2-1|NA|TRBV6-5
TGTGCCAGCAGTTTAGTGGGGCCGGGCAATGAGCAGTTCTTC
CASSLVGPGNEQFF
>TRBD1|TRBJ1-6|NA|TRBV6-6
TGTGCCAGCAGCCCTATCCCGGGACAGTATAATTCACCCCTCCACTTT
CASSPIPGQYNSPLHF
>TRBD1|TRBJ1-6|NA|TRBV4-2
TGTGCCAGCAGCCAAGATCCCAGGACAGGGAGTAATTCACCCCTCCACTTT
CASSQDPRTGSNSPLHF
>NA|TRBJ1-2|NA|TRBV27
TGTGCCAGCAGTTCGGCGGGGGGAGCTAACTATGGCTACACCTTC
CASSSAGGANYGYTF
>NA|TRBJ2-3|NA|TRBV5-4
TGTGCCAGCAGCCTTACGGGGTGGGGTACAGATACGCAGTATTTT
CASSLTGWGTDTQYF
>TRBD1|TRBJ1-5|NA|TRBV6-1
TGTGCCAGCAGTGAACCCACCGGGACAGTCAATCAGCCCCAGCATTTT
CASSEPTGTVNQPQHF
>NA|TRBJ1-4|NA|TRBV28
TGTGCCAGCAGGGGAGGGGATGAAAAACTGTTTTTT
CASRGGDEKLFF
>NA|TRBJ2-5|NA|TRBV10-1
TGCGCCAGCAGTGCGACCGGGACTCCCGAGGGGACCCAGTACTTC
CASSATGTPEGTQYF